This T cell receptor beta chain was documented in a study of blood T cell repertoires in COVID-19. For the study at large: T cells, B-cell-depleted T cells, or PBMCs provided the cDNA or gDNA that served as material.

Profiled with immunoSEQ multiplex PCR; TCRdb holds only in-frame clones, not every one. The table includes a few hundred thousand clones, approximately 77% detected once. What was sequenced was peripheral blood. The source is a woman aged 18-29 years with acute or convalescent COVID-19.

The CDR3 DNA reads as TGTGCCAGCAGCCAATGGCAAGTTGATGGCTACACCTTC. Amino acid sequence: CASSQWQVDGYTF. The V call is TRBV14, the J call TRBJ1-2, with D unclear. CDR3 length: 13 residues. Germline V lookup: CDR1 SGHDN, CDR2 FVKESK. V was trimmed by 2 bases and J by 6 bases, leaving 10 bases between them.